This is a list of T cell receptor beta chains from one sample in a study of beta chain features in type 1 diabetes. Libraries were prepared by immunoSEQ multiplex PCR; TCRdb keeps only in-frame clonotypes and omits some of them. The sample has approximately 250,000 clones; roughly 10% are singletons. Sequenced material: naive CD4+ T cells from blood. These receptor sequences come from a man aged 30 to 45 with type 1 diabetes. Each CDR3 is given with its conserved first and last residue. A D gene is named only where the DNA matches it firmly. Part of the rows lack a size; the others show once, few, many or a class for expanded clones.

TGTGCCAGCAGCTTAGGACAGGGGACCGGGGAGCTGTTTTTT	CASSLGQGTGELFF	NA	TRBJ2-2	TRBD1	TRBV7-9
TGTGCCATCAGGGAGCGGGGGGCCACAGATACGCAGTATTTT	CAIRERGATDTQYF	NA	TRBJ2-3	TRBD2	TRBV10-3
TGTGCCAGCAGCGCTCGAGCGGGGGCAAGCACAGATACGCAGTATTTT	CASSARAGASTDTQYF	few	TRBJ2-3	TRBD2	TRBV9
TGCGCCAGCAGCCCGTCGACAGGGTCCTACGAGCAGTACTTC	CASSPSTGSYEQYF	NA	TRBJ2-7	TRBD1	TRBV5-1
TGTGCCTGGGAGGACAGCCAAGAGACCCAGTACTTC	CAWEDSQETQYF	few	TRBJ2-5	NA	TRBV30
TGTGCCAGCAGTGTTGTGAGGGCCTATGGCTACACCTTC	CASSVVRAYGYTF	NA	TRBJ1-2	NA	TRBV2
TGTGCCAGCAGCGTCACAGATTACGAGCAGTACTTC	CASSVTDYEQYF	NA	TRBJ2-7	NA	TRBV5-5
TGTGCCAGCAGCACAAGCTATGGCTACACCTTC	CASSTSYGYTF	NA	TRBJ1-2	NA	TRBV9
TGTGCCACCAGCACCCGCGGGGGTGGGGTCAGTCAGCCCCAGCATTTT	CATSTRGGGVSQPQHF	NA	TRBJ1-5	NA	TRBV15
TGTGCCAGCACAGGACAGGACCGAAACACCATATATTTT	CASTGQDRNTIYF	few	TRBJ1-3	TRBD1	TRBV6-1
TGCAGCGCCGGGACAGTCCTCACAGATACGCAGTATTTT	CSAGTVLTDTQYF	few	TRBJ2-3	TRBD1	TRBV29-1
TGTGCCAGCAGAGAGACAGGGGGCGCCTACAATGAGCAGTTCTTC	CASRETGGAYNEQFF	few	TRBJ2-1	TRBD1	TRBV2
TGTGCCAGTTTCGAGGAGGAACTGTTTTTT	CASFEEELFF	NA	TRBJ1-4	NA	TRBV2
TGTGCCAGCAGCTTGAGAGAGGTAGGGGTAAACGAGCAGTACTTC	CASSLREVGVNEQYF	few	TRBJ2-7	NA	TRBV5-6
TGTGCCAGCTCACGGGGCAGGGGCCCTGAAGCTTTCTTT	CASSRGRGPEAFF	few	TRBJ1-1	NA	TRBV18
TGTGCCAGCAGTTACTCTGGGACAGGGGAGCTGTTTTTT	CASSYSGTGELFF	NA	TRBJ2-2	NA	TRBV6-5
TGTGCCAGCAGGGACATACCCTCACCCCTCCACTTT	CASRDIPSPLHF	NA	TRBJ1-6	NA	TRBV2
TGTGCCAGCAGGACAGATACTTACGAGCAGTACTTC	CASRTDTYEQYF	few	TRBJ2-7	NA	TRBV27
TGTGCCAGCAGCCCCCGGGGACTAGCGGGGCCACCCTACAATGAGCAGTTCTTC	CASSPRGLAGPPYNEQFF	NA	TRBJ2-1	TRBD2	TRBV7-2
TGCAGCGTTGATTTAGGATTGCAGGGAAACTACGAGCAGTACTTC	CSVDLGLQGNYEQYF	NA	TRBJ2-7	NA	TRBV29-1
TGTGCCAGCAGCTCGCCGTCACAGGGGAGAAACACTGAAGCTTTCTTT	CASSSPSQGRNTEAFF	NA	TRBJ1-1	TRBD1	TRBV5-4
TGTGCCAGCAGCAAAGCGGTGTCGCGAGACAGCCAAAAGGGGGATGGCTACACCTTC	CASSKAVSRDSQKGDGYTF	NA	TRBJ1-2	NA	TRBV21-1
TGTGCCAGCAGCGGGACATGGAATTCACCCCTCCACTTT	CASSGTWNSPLHF	few	TRBJ1-6	NA	TRBV2
TGTGCCAGCAGCTTAGAGATAGGGGGACCCGAACAGTACTTC	CASSLEIGGPEQYF	NA	TRBJ2-7	NA	TRBV11-2
TGCGCCAGCAGTCAAATACCGGGACAGAACAATGAGCAGTTCTTC	CASSQIPGQNNEQFF	NA	TRBJ2-1	TRBD1	TRBV5-1
TGTGCCAGCAGCGTAGCGGGCAGGGAGGGCTACGAGCAGTACTTC	CASSVAGREGYEQYF	few	TRBJ2-7	TRBD2	TRBV9
TGTGCCAGTAGCGCAAGGGGTGCGGCTTCAAGCATTCAGTACTTC	CASSARGAASSIQYF	few	TRBJ2-4	NA	TRBV19
TGTGCCAGCAGCTCCTCCGGGACAGGGATTCGCGAGCAGTACTTC	CASSSSGTGIREQYF	NA	TRBJ2-7	TRBD1	TRBV7-2
TGCGCCAGCAGCCCAGGGGGGAATGAAAAACTGTTTTTT	CASSPGGNEKLFF	few	TRBJ1-4	TRBD1	TRBV5-1